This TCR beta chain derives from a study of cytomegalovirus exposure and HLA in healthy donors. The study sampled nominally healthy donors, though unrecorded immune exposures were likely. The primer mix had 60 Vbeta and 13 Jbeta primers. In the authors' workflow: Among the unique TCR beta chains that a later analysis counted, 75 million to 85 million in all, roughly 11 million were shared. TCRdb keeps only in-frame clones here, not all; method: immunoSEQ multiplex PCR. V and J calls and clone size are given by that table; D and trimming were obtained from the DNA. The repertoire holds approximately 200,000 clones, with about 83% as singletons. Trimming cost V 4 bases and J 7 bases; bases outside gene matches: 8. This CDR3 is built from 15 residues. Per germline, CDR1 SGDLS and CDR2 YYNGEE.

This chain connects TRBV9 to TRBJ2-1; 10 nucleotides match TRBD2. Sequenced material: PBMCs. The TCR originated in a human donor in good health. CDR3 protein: CASSPGTSEGNEQFF. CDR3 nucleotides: TGTGCCAGCAGCCCCGGGACTAGCGAGGGTAATGAGCAGTTCTTC.